This T cell receptor (beta chain) was found in a study of blood T cell repertoires in COVID-19 (dated by TCRdb to 2019 to 2021). Regarding the research as a whole: The collaborator samples originated in the United States, Italy and Spain and spanned the acute and convalescent phases of COVID-19. Where available, HLA class I and class II types were obtained from metadata supplied by the sample provider rather than from assay-based typing. The prospective study material was composed of cDNA or gDNA derived from T cells, B-cell-depleted T cells, or PBMCs. The samples were drawn from two sources: the first 160 participants of the ongoing ImmuneRACE study, and some 1,300 subjects contributed by 6 global collaborators. The dataset comprised deeply sampled blood TCRbeta repertoires from subjects exposed to, actively infected with, or recovered from COVID-19. The sample metadata nearly always contained a de-identified subject ID, COVID-19 status, age in years and sex. The repertoires were released in a freely available public database meant as a resource for research on the immune response to SARS-CoV-2. General findings and caveats noted by the study authors: The quantity of clinical and demographic metadata differed by source and by participant and was supplied without curation.

Whole blood was collected in K2EDTA tubes by collaborating institutions according to the institutions' own protocols. For TCRbeta analysis, collaborators shipped samples as frozen whole blood, isolated PBMCs, or DNA extracted from either of those sample types. Notes on this clone: It lacks a known antigen. The input lacks base qualities; no much larger clone sits a single base away.

TCRbeta CDR3 regions were amplified from genomic DNA by means of the immunoSEQ Assay, a bias-controlled multiplex PCR. Processing in the source paper ran as follows. The number of nucleated cells in each sample was estimated by amplification of reference gene primers within the assay. To quantify the absolute abundance of each unique TCRbeta CDR3 rearrangement, sequence reads were collapsed and filtered. Productive Simpson clonality was computed per sample as the square root of Simpson's diversity index over productive rearrangements. TCRdb carries this immuneACCESS record with in-frame sequences only. Its versions omit some clonotypes, under half of them owing to an unresolved V gene in the studies checked, with the rest unexplained. That table supplies the V and J calls and clone size; D and trimming were determined from the DNA. The table for this sample lists 250,000 or so clones; about 86% of them were counted only once. 6.2% of the sample is held by the ten biggest clonotypes.

The receptor comes from a man between 60 and 70 years old with acute or convalescent COVID-19. Sequencing was done on a sample of peripheral blood.

CDR3 sequence: CASSRAGTGNQPQHF. The sequenced DNA: TGTGCCAGCAGCCGGGCGGGGACGGGCAATCAGCCCCAGCATTTT. Rearrangement joined TRBV4-2 to TRBJ1-5, with TRBD1 tentatively as D gene (5 bases match). Including the terminal cysteine and phenylalanine, the CDR3 comprises 15 residues. Of the read, only the CDR3 DNA is kept; its 45 bases are in frame from base 1. Trimming at the junction amounts to 4 bases on V and 2 bases on J, and the germline ends lie 12 bases apart. The germline V gene supplies CDR1 LGHNA and CDR2 YNFKEQ.